This is a list of T cell receptor beta chains from one sample in a study of cytomegalovirus exposure and HLA in healthy donors. Sequencing was performed with immunoSEQ multiplex PCR; in TCRdb, only in-frame clones are kept and a portion is missing. The sample gives 150,000 to 200,000 clones, around four fifths of which show up once; over 1.5% is in the top ten. The sample was PBMCs. The receptors originated from a woman aged 18-29 years in good health and CMV-seronegative. Each CDR3 is given with its conserved first and last residue. D genes are given only for firm matches. Size tells how often a clone was seen (once, few, many) or the class of an expanded clone, and some rows leave it out.

size,D,J,V,CDR3,DNA
NA,NA,TRBJ1-1,TRBV6-1,CASSEQNTEAFF,TGTGCCAGCAGTGAACAGAACACTGAAGCTTTCTTT
NA,TRBD1,TRBJ1-2,TRBV5-1,CASSWGTGGSDGYTF,TGCGCCAGCAGCTGGGGGACAGGAGGCTCGGATGGCTACACCTTC
NA,TRBD1,TRBJ2-7,TRBV5-1,CASSLLGTGGEQYF,TGCGCCAGCAGCTTGCTTGGGACAGGGGGCGAGCAGTACTTC
NA,NA,TRBJ1-4,TRBV5-1,CASSLLTGNNEKLFF,TGCGCCAGCAGCCTATTAACAGGGAATAATGAAAAACTGTTTTTT
NA,TRBD2,TRBJ2-5,TRBV5-6,CASSYAGTSGGETQYF,TGTGCCAGCAGCTACGCCGGGACTAGCGGGGGAGAGACCCAGTACTTC
NA,TRBD1,TRBJ2-1,TRBV29-1,CSADGTGGLRSSYNEQFF,TGCAGCGCGGATGGGACAGGGGGATTAAGGAGCTCCTACAATGAGCAGTTCTTC
NA,NA,TRBJ1-5,TRBV5-7,CASSLVPGYSNQPQHF,TGTGCCAGCAGCTTGGTCCCAGGGTATAGCAATCAGCCCCAGCATTTT
NA,TRBD1,TRBJ2-7,TRBV5-1,CASSYRQGPGEQYF,TGCGCCAGCAGCTACCGACAGGGTCCTGGAGAGCAGTACTTC
NA,TRBD1,TRBJ2-1,TRBV5-1,CASSYIIQGALNEQFF,TGCGCCAGCAGCTATATAATACAGGGGGCGCTCAATGAGCAGTTCTTC
NA,NA,TRBJ1-3,TRBV6-5,CASSYSDRLSGNTIYF,TGTGCCAGCAGTTACTCGGACAGACTCTCTGGAAACACCATATATTTT
NA,TRBD2,TRBJ2-3,TRBV7-3,CASSGGGTDTQYF,TGTGCCAGCTCGGGGGGGGGCACAGATACGCAGTATTTT
NA,TRBD2,TRBJ2-1,TRBV19,CASSISGGARNEQFF,TGTGCCAGTAGTATTAGCGGGGGGGCCCGTAATGAGCAGTTCTTC
NA,TRBD1,TRBJ1-3,TRBV9,CASSKQGGGNTIYF,TGTGCCAGCAGCAAACAGGGGGGCGGAAACACCATATATTTT
NA,NA,TRBJ1-1,TRBV7-9,CASSLEGAGRSNTEAFF,TGTGCCAGCAGCTTAGAAGGCGCGGGACGGAGTAACACTGAAGCTTTCTTT
NA,TRBD1,TRBJ1-3,TRBV28,CASSLTGVSGNTIYF,TGTGCCAGCAGCCTGACAGGGGTATCTGGAAACACCATATATTTT
NA,NA,TRBJ1-2,TRBV20-1,CSAEDRFYTF,TGCAGTGCTGAAGACAGGTTCTACACCTTC
once,NA,TRBJ2-2,TRBV6-5,CASSSVSEGLFF,TGTGCCAGCAGTTCTGTTTCAGAGGGGCTGTTTTTT
NA,TRBD2,TRBJ2-7,TRBV7-6,CASSPRLAGRPYEQYF,TGTGCCAGCAGCCCGCGACTAGCGGGGCGACCTTACGAGCAGTACTTC
NA,NA,TRBJ2-7,TRBV11-2,CASSLDRVEQYF,TGTGCCAGCAGCTTAGACAGGGTCGAGCAGTACTTC
NA,NA,TRBJ2-7,TRBV18,CASSPDGSSYEQYF,TGTGCCAGCTCACCGGACGGGAGCTCCTACGAGCAGTACTTC
NA,NA,TRBJ1-5,TRBV30,CAWSVQPNQPQHF,TGTGCCTGGAGTGTACAGCCTAATCAGCCCCAGCATTTT
NA,TRBD1,TRBJ1-1,TRBV25-1,CASSLGTGGGNTEAFF,TGTGCCAGCAGCCTAGGGACAGGGGGTGGGAACACTGAAGCTTTCTTT
NA,TRBD1,TRBJ2-3,TRBV4-2,CASSRQGAPLTDTQYF,TGTGCCAGCAGCCGACAGGGGGCCCCCCTCACAGATACGCAGTATTTT
once,NA,TRBJ1-2,TRBV27,CASSLSGEGSYGYTF,TGTGCCAGCAGTTTATCCGGGGAGGGATCCTATGGCTACACCTTC
NA,NA,TRBJ1-5,TRBV7-9,CASSLERGNQPQHF,TGTGCCAGCAGCTTAGAGCGGGGAAATCAGCCCCAGCATTTT
few,NA,TRBJ1-1,TRBV6-1,CAIPNGENTEAFF,TGTGCCATCCCTAACGGGGAGAACACTGAAGCTTTCTTT
NA,NA,TRBJ1-4,TRBV9,CASSIAGTPRHYIREKLFF,TGTGCCAGCAGCATAGCCGGGACACCCCGGCACTATATCCGTGAAAAACTGTTTTTT
once,TRBD1,TRBJ1-2,TRBV6-1,CASSSRGRDYGYTF,TGTGCCAGCAGCTCCAGGGGGCGGGACTATGGCTACACCTTC
few,NA,TRBJ1-1,TRBV4-1,CASSPQGGEAFF,TGCGCCAGCAGCCCTCAGGGTGGTGAAGCTTTCTTT
NA,NA,TRBJ2-2,TRBV6-5,CVSSYSVSSNTGELFF,TGTGTCAGCAGTTACTCGGTCAGTTCGAACACCGGGGAGCTGTTTTTT
NA,TRBD2,TRBJ2-2,TRBV11-2,CASSLAGGFTGELFF,TGTGCCAGCAGCTTAGCGGGGGGGTTCACCGGGGAGCTGTTTTTT
NA,NA,TRBJ2-7,TRBV27,CASSYTGPYEQYF,TGTGCCAGCAGTTATACAGGGCCCTACGAGCAGTACTTC
few,TRBD2,TRBJ2-3,TRBV2,CASSGAGGKTQYF,TGTGCCAGCAGTGGGGCCGGGGGGAAAACGCAGTATTTT
once,NA,TRBJ2-3,TRBV6-1,CASSLGQLRTDTQYF,TGTGCCAGCAGTCTCGGACAGCTCCGCACAGATACGCAGTATTTT
NA,TRBD2,TRBJ2-6,TRBV28,CASRLAGGRDVLTF,TGTGCCAGCCGACTAGCGGGGGGGCGCGACGTCCTGACTTTC
NA,TRBD2,TRBJ2-2,TRBV5-1,CASSYPPTSGGHTGELFF,TGCGCCAGCAGCTACCCACCTACTAGCGGGGGGCACACCGGGGAGCTGTTTTTT
NA,NA,TRBJ1-4,TRBV21-1,CASNKEGGGGEKLFF,TGTGCCAGCAACAAAGAGGGTGGGGGGGGTGAAAAACTGTTTTTT
NA,TRBD1,TRBJ1-2,TRBV5-8,CASSLPGTGDRGYTF,TGTGCCAGCAGCCTGCCCGGGACAGGGGATCGTGGCTACACCTTC
NA,NA,TRBJ1-1,TRBV30,CAWRRQTMNTEAFF,TGTGCCTGGAGAAGACAGACAATGAACACTGAAGCTTTCTTT
NA,NA,TRBJ1-4,TRBV7-9,CASSSPRWDEKLFF,TGTGCCAGCAGCTCCCCGAGGTGGGATGAAAAACTGTTTTTT
NA,NA,TRBJ2-2,TRBV4-1,CASSQDRVAGELFF,TGCGCCAGCAGCCAAGACAGGGTGGCCGGGGAGCTGTTTTTT
few,TRBD2,TRBJ2-3,TRBV19,CASSPWTSGADTQYF,TGTGCCAGTAGTCCGTGGACTAGCGGGGCAGATACGCAGTATTTT
NA,TRBD1,TRBJ1-1,TRBV6-4,CASRAGGHTEAFF,TGTGCCAGCAGAGCAGGGGGTCACACTGAAGCTTTCTTT
NA,NA,TRBJ1-4,TRBV19,CASSLRQSANEKLFF,TGTGCCAGTAGTCTAAGACAGTCAGCTAATGAAAAACTGTTTTTT
NA,NA,TRBJ1-2,TRBV27,CASRESGRFWGYTF,TGTGCCAGCAGAGAAAGCGGGAGGTTTTGGGGCTACACCTTC
once,NA,TRBJ2-1,TRBV6-1,CASADSSYNEQFF,TGTGCCAGCGCGGACAGTTCCTACAATGAGCAGTTCTTC
NA,NA,TRBJ1-1,TRBV2,CASTRGDGMNTEAFF,TGTGCCAGCACCCGGGGAGACGGAATGAACACTGAAGCTTTCTTT
NA,TRBD1,TRBJ2-7,TRBV29-1,CSVGTGGYEQYF,TGCAGCGTGGGGACAGGGGGCTACGAGCAGTACTTC
NA,TRBD1,TRBJ1-6,TRBV7-9,CASSPDRGSNSPLHF,TGTGCCAGCAGCCCCGACAGGGGATCGAATTCACCCCTCCACTTT
NA,NA,TRBJ2-2,TRBV5-4,CASTGHQNTGELFF,TGTGCCAGTACGGGACACCAAAACACCGGGGAGCTGTTTTTT
NA,NA,TRBJ1-1,TRBV28,CASSLRGYMNTEAFF,TGTGCCAGCAGTTTAAGGGGGTACATGAACACTGAAGCTTTCTTT
NA,NA,TRBJ1-6,TRBV6-5,CASSYRSRGNSPLHF,TGTGCCAGCAGTTACAGGTCCCGGGGAAATTCACCCCTCCACTTT
NA,TRBD1,TRBJ2-7,TRBV15,CATSREGTGGYEQYF,TGTGCCACCAGCAGAGAGGGGACAGGGGGCTACGAGCAGTACTTC